This T cell receptor (beta chain) is from a study of T cell responses to AZD1222 COVID-19 vaccine. CDR1 is SGHAT and CDR2 is FQNNGV in the germline V gene. V lost 7 bases, J lost 2 bases, and 19 bases lay in between. This CDR3 has 16 residues. The table came from immunoSEQ multiplex PCR; TCRdb's copy has only in-frame clones and leaves some out. The sample shows about 130,000 clones, around 90% of them seen only once. Sequencing used peripheral blood, obtained on day 0 of AZD1222 vaccination. The V call is TRBV11-2, the J call TRBJ2-3, with D hard to call. This clonotype was sampled from an adult in good health. DNA of the CDR3: TGTGCCAGCAACCGAAGGTGGAGTGACCCCACAGATACGCAGTATTTT. Translating gives CASNRRWSDPTDTQYF.